Each of the 30 T cell receptor beta chains below was sequenced from the same sample in a study of OX40 agonist ivuxolimab in advanced cancers. Data came from immunoSEQ multiplex PCR; TCRdb stores just in-frame clones and leaves some out. The sample includes some 95,000 clones, around 85% of them seen just once. Material: CD4+ or CD8+ T cells sorted from blood, obtained in a trial of the OX40 agonist ivuxolimab. These receptors were collected from an adult with an advanced solid tumor such as melanoma, head and neck, liver or kidney cancer.

The J gene is TRBJ1-6, the V gene TRBV7-2, with TRBD1 matching 7 bases. The junction had 8 bases not matched to a gene; V was cut back by 4 bases and J by 5 bases. From germline, CDR1 is SGHTA and CDR2 FQGNSA. The CDR3 has 16 amino acids. The CDR3 sequence: CASSSSGRGNNSPLHF. CDR3 nucleotide sequence: TGTGCCAGCAGCTCCTCGGGCAGGGGGAATAATTCACCCCTCCACTTT.

This clone was detected once. The chain combines TRBV2 with TRBJ1-5; the D is unclear. CDR1 is SNHLY and CDR2 is FYNNEI in the germline V gene. The CDR3 consists of 14 residues. V lost 2 bases to trimming and J lost 5 bases, with 10 bases between them. In DNA, the CDR3 is TGTGCCAGCAGTGAATTCCCTCTTGATCAGCCCCAGCATTTT. It is translated as CASSEFPLDQPQHF.

The rearrangement uses TRBV11-2 and TRBJ2-5; TRBD1 matches 7 bases. The V and J ends lost 5 bases and 2 bases, in that order; junction bases with no gene match: 2. Germline V gives CDR1 SGHAT, CDR2 FQNNGV. The CDR3 loop spans 13 amino acids. CDR3 protein: CASSKGQQETQYF. CDR3 DNA: TGTGCCAGCAGCAAGGGACAGCAAGAGACCCAGTACTTC.

This chain uses TRBV7-9 with TRBJ2-1; D could derive from TRBD1 or TRBD2 (5 bases each). Germline V lookup: CDR1 SEHNR, CDR2 FQNEAQ (reference sequence). There are 12 residues in the CDR3. Between the trimmed V and J ends, which lost 3 bases and 6 bases, there was a span of 6 bases. DNA of the CDR3: TGTGCCAGCAGCTTGAGGGGCAATGAGCAGTTCTTC. It codes for CASSLRGNEQFF.

The rearrangement uses TRBV19 and TRBJ2-5, with TRBD1 matching over 8 bases. V lost 5 bases and J lost 2; bases outside the gene matches: 4. CDR1 is LNHDA, CDR2 SQIVND, per germline (reference sequence). The CDR3 sequence is 14 residues long. CDR3 in amino acids: CASSVGQGQETQYF. For the CDR3, the DNA is TGTGCCAGTAGTGTCGGACAGGGACAAGAGACCCAGTACTTC.

The chain joins TRBV7-3 to TRBJ1-1; D is ambiguous. The CDR3 is 13 amino acids. Germline V CDR1 and CDR2: SGHTA, FQGTGA. The V end lost 2 bases, the J end lost 11 bases, and 15 bases lay between the germline ends. The CDR3 nucleotides are TGTGCCAGCAGCTTACAAGGGCCCACTGCTGCTTTCTTT. This gives the protein CASSLQGPTAAFF.

The rearrangement uses TRBV9 and TRBJ1-1, with D unresolved. The CDR3 has 14 residues. The V and J ends lost 4 bases and 5 bases respectively, with 15 bases between them. The germline V gene encodes CDR1 SGDLS and CDR2 YYNGEE. CDR3 sequence reads: CASSPQVGITEAFF. The CDR3 DNA is TGTGCCAGCAGCCCGCAGGTAGGGATAACTGAAGCTTTCTTT.

V gene TRBV29-1 combines with J gene TRBJ2-5, with TRBD1 identical over 8 bases. CDR1 and CDR2 (germline): SQVTM, ANQGSEA. This CDR3 has 13 residues. The J segment lost 5 bases and the V segment lost 4 bases, leaving 6 bases of the junction unmatched. The CDR3 protein is CSVAPGGSETQYF. The CDR3 DNA sequence: TGCAGCGTTGCTCCAGGGGGCTCGGAGACCCAGTACTTC.

The rearrangement links TRBV6-6 to TRBJ1-5, with 7 bases lining up with TRBD1. V was clipped by 5 bases and J by 4 bases; unmatched bases: 8. This CDR3 contains 15 residues. Germline V gene lookup returns CDR1 MNHNY and CDR2 SVGAGI (reference sequence). The DNA of the CDR3 is TGTGCCAGCAGTCCCACAGGGGTCGGTAATCAGCCCCAGCATTTT. Encoded protein: CASSPTGVGNQPQHF.

In DNA, the CDR3 is TGTGCCAGCAGCACCGGGACAGTGACCCTCCTCAACACTGAAGCTTTCTTT. This sequence encodes CASSTGTVTLLNTEAFF. The chain couples TRBV5-4 to TRBJ1-1; 7 bases fit TRBD1. The V gene end was trimmed by 4 bases and the J gene end by 2 bases; junction bases not matched to a gene: 14. The CDR3 is 17 residues long. In germline, CDR1 is SGHNT, CDR2 YYREEE (reference sequence).

The chain joins TRBV6-6 to TRBJ2-2, with D possibly TRBD1 on 5 matching bases. The V end was cut by 6 bases, the J end by 6 bases, with 8 bases between. The CDR3 loop spans 12 amino acids. Germline CDR1 MNHNY, CDR2 SVGAGI (reference sequence). CDR3 sequence: CASSLTAGELFF. CDR3 sequence (DNA): TGTGCCAGCAGCCTGACAGCCGGGGAGCTGTTTTTT.

The chain combines TRBV4-3 with TRBJ2-5, with 7 positions matching TRBD2. Germline CDR1 is LGHNA and CDR2 is YSLEER. V shed 4 bases, J shed 5 bases, and the junction held 7 bases outside the gene matches. This CDR3 region has 14 residues. CDR3 region: CASSRDYLRETQYF. The CDR3 DNA sequence: TGCGCCAGCAGCCGGGACTATTTGAGGGAGACCCAGTACTTC.

This clone occurred once. The sample contains more than one DNA sequence encoding this CDR3. This rearrangement joins TRBV7-8 to TRBJ1-2; D is undetermined. The CDR3 loop spans 13 amino acids. The V end was cut by 1 base, the J end by 5 bases, with 8 bases between. Germline V lookup: CDR1 SGHVS, CDR2 FQNEAQ. The CDR3, as DNA: TGTGCCAGCAGCTTAGTAGCCGGGTATGGCTACACCTTC. Its protein is CASSLVAGYGYTF.

The V and J genes are TRBV18 and TRBJ2-7, with unresolved D. V shed 6 bases and J shed 1 base, with 7 bases lying between them. The length of the CDR3 is 12 residues. Germline V lookup: CDR1 KGHSH, CDR2 LQKENI. CDR3 sequence reads: CASSPLSYEQYF. The CDR3 DNA is TGTGCCAGCTCGCCTCTTTCCTACGAGCAGTACTTC. Supplemented by reference TRBV18 and TRBJ2-7, the full variable domain reads NAGVMQNPRHLVRRRGQEARLRCSPMKGHSHVYWYRQLPEEGLKFMVYLQKENIIDESGMPKERFSAEFPKEGPSILRIQQVVRGDSAAYFCASSPLSYEQYFGPGTRLTVT.

The V call is TRBV18, the J call TRBJ2-1; weak D call: TRBD1 (6 bases). The germline V gene encodes CDR1 KGHSH and CDR2 LQKENI. This CDR3 is 13 amino acids long. The ends were cut back, 5 bases at V and 8 bases at J, with 13 bases in the middle. The CDR3 reads CASSAQQGDEQFF. The CDR3 nucleotides are TGTGCCAGCTCAGCCCAACAGGGTGATGAGCAGTTCTTC.

This rearrangement joins TRBV6-5 to TRBJ2-7, with 7 bases aligning to TRBD1. This CDR3 spans 15 amino acids. The germline V gene has CDR1 MNHEY and CDR2 SVGAGI. The V and J ends lost 10 bases and 2 bases, in that order; junction bases with no gene match: 14. In DNA, the CDR3 is TGTGCCACCGCGGCCGGGACAGCTAACGCCTACGAGCAGTACTTC. Its translation is CATAAGTANAYEQYF.

The chain uses TRBV27 and TRBJ2-7; D possibly corresponds to TRBD1 (5 bases). The germline CDR1 and CDR2 sequences are MNHEY and SMNVEV (reference sequence). V was shortened by 3 bases and J by 0 bases, with 6 bases between the two germline ends. This CDR3 is 13 amino acids long. The CDR3 nucleotides are TGTGCCAGCAGTTTTAGGGGCTCCTACGAGCAGTACTTC. As protein: CASSFRGSYEQYF.

The rearrangement joins TRBV7-2 to TRBJ1-4; the match to TRBD1 covers 8 bases. Germline CDR1 reads SGHTA; CDR2 reads FQGNSA. V shed 5 bases and J 7 bases; nucleotides not matched to a gene: 9. The CDR3 is 15 residues long. The CDR3 region has the DNA TGTGCCAGCAGCCGACACGGACAGGGAGGTGAAAAACTGTTTTTT. Its translation is CASSRHGQGGEKLFF.

The gene calls are TRBV6-1 and TRBJ1-1; 10 bases line up with TRBD1. The J segment lost 11 bases and the V segment lost 5 bases, leaving 14 bases of the junction unmatched. The CDR3 has 15 amino acids. CDR1 and CDR2 (germline): MNHNS, SASEGT. CDR3 in amino acids: CASSNNPGQGLRAFF. The DNA of the CDR3 is TGTGCCAGCAGTAACAATCCGGGACAGGGGCTGAGGGCTTTCTTT.

In DNA, the CDR3 is TGTGCCACCAGCAGAGATGGCGGGTACGCGAACACCGGGGAGCTGTTTTTT. This gives the protein CATSRDGGYANTGELFF. J is TRBJ2-2 and V is TRBV15; weak D call: TRBD2 (5 bases). There are 17 residues in the CDR3. Germline V CDR1 and CDR2: LNHNV, YYDKDF (reference sequence). Deletions cut 0 bases from V and 0 bases from J, with 11 bases between.

V gene TRBV2 combines with J gene TRBJ2-1, with unresolved D. The V end lost 8 bases, the J end lost 5 bases, and 10 bases lay between the germline ends. Germline V CDR1 and CDR2: SNHLY, FYNNEI. This CDR3 comprises 12 residues. Written as DNA, the CDR3 is TGTGCCAGCCTACCCCTAAACAATGAGCAGTTCTTC. As protein: CASLPLNNEQFF.

The chain recombines TRBV5-1 with TRBJ2-5; D is perhaps TRBD2 (5 bases). The CDR3 has 14 residues. CDR1 is SGHRS and CDR2 is YFSETQ in the germline V gene. V was pared by 4 bases and J by 4 bases, with 14 bases between. CDR3 sequence reads: CASSPPEGAETQYF. For the CDR3, the DNA is TGCGCCAGCAGCCCTCCAGAGGGAGCAGAGACCCAGTACTTC.

This chain connects TRBV4-3 to TRBJ1-1; D remains ambiguous. This CDR3 is built from 13 residues. Germline CDR1 LGHNA, CDR2 YSLEER. V was trimmed by 3 bases and J by 2 bases, leaving 7 bases between them. CDR3: CASSQEKNTEAFF. CDR3 DNA sequence: TGCGCCAGCAGCCAGGAGAAAAACACTGAAGCTTTCTTT.

This sequence joins TRBV5-1 and TRBJ2-5; D possibly matches TRBD1 or TRBD2 (5 bases each). The DNA end is a closer match to TRBJ2-7, so the J assignment may be wrong. Germline assignment: CDR1 SGHRS and CDR2 YFSETQ. The CDR3 length is 16 residues. The CDR3, as DNA: TGCGCCAGCAGACCCTCGGGGACGGAATACTCCTACGAGCAGTACTTC. Translation: CASRPSGTEYSYEQYF.

This sequence joins TRBV5-4 and TRBJ1-1; no clear D gene. Germline V gene data show CDR1 as SGHNT and CDR2 as YYREEE (reference sequence). This CDR3 has 16 amino acids. The ends were cut back, 3 bases at V and 1 base at J, with 16 bases in the middle. In DNA, the CDR3 is TGTGCCAGCAGCTCTGGCTACACTCGGGGGAACACTGAAGCTTTCTTT. As protein: CASSSGYTRGNTEAFF. Combining the CDR3 with reference TRBV5-4 and TRBJ1-1 gives the whole variable domain ETGVTQSPTHLIKTRGQQVTLRCSSQSGHNTVSWYQQALGQGPQFIFQYYREEENGRGNFPPRFSGLQFPNYSSELNVNALELDDSALYLCASSSGYTRGNTEAFFGQGTRLTVV.

The chain employs TRBV7-9 and TRBJ1-2; D not certain. Trimming pared 5 bases from V and 7 bases from J, leaving 8 bases between. This CDR3 region has 11 residues. The germline gives CDR1 SEHNR, CDR2 FQNEAQ (reference sequence). CDR3 nucleotide sequence: TGTGCCAGCAGCCCAGGAGTTGGCTACACCTTC. This codes for CASSPGVGYTF.

A single count supports this clone. The chain combines TRBV5-1 with TRBJ1-1; maybe TRBD1 (5 bases). V was shortened by 4 bases and J by 1 base, with 17 bases between the two germline ends. The CDR3 sequence is 16 residues long. From germline, CDR1 is SGHRS and CDR2 YFSETQ. The CDR3 spells CASSRGTALTNTEAFF. The CDR3 bases are TGCGCCAGCAGCCGAGGGACTGCTTTAACGAACACTGAAGCTTTCTTT.

The chain combines TRBV5-4 with TRBJ2-1; TRBD2 matches 14 bases. This CDR3 region has 15 residues. The ends lost 9 bases at V and 4 bases at J; junction bases unmatched: 6. CDR1 SGHNT and CDR2 YYREEE come from the germline V gene (reference sequence). The CDR3 is CATRLAGGRYNEQFF. CDR3 in DNA: TGTGCCACCCGACTAGCGGGGGGGCGTTACAATGAGCAGTTCTTC.

Note on this clone: Its ends do not fully match the called genes, so a read error is possible. The J gene is TRBJ1-2, the V gene TRBV29-1; no clear D gene. CDR1 SQVTM and CDR2 ANQGSEA come from the germline V gene. This CDR3 spans 12 amino acids. CDR3 protein: CSVEGINYGYTF. The CDR3 DNA sequence: TGCAGCGTGGAAGGGATTAACTATGGCTACACCTTC. Using reference TRBV29-1 and TRBJ1-2 for the parts outside the CDR3, the full variable domain is SAVISQKPSRDICQRGTSLTIQCQVDSQVTMMFWYRQQPGQSLTLIATANQGSEATYESGFVIDKFPISRPNLTFSTLTVSNMSPEDSSIYLCSVEGINYGYTFGSGTRLTVV.

The chain is built from TRBV9 and TRBJ2-5, with 7 bases aligning to TRBD2. Germline CDR1 and CDR2: SGDLS and YYNGEE. Germline trimming cut 7 bases from V and 5 bases from J; bases unmatched to any gene: 8. There are 13 residues in the CDR3. CDR3 coding DNA: TGTGCCAGCGCGGCTATGGGGGGGGAGACCCAGTACTTC. Protein product: CASAAMGGETQYF.